These 12 T cell receptor beta chains originate from one sample sequenced in a study of regulatory T cells in long-lasting Graves disease. Time point reported: persistent/refractory GD, antithyroid drugs over 5 years with positive TRAb. Isolated PBMC RNA provided the starting material for the TCR library. For TCR beta, libraries came from iRepertoire HTBI primers and Arm-PCR of CDR3 regions. TCRdb used MiXCR to reprocess the multiplex PCR reads, holding one entry per CDR3 protein. The sample consists of approximately 500,000 distinct CDR3 sequences, under 25% of them appearing once. This specimen was peripheral blood mononuclear cells (PBMCs), taken when the disease was refractory, from a patient treated with antithyroid drugs. These receptors all come from a female donor with Graves disease.

As regards this clonotype: A much larger clone differs from this one at a single base, so this may be a read error. The CDR3 ends on some other residue instead of the conserved phenylalanine or tryptophan, so this is likely a read error. The chain uses TRBV6-2 or TRBV6-3 and TRBJ2-5; 8 nucleotides line up with TRBD2. With the DNA end fitting TRBJ2-7 better, the J assignment may be wrong. The CDR3 loop spans 14 amino acids. CDR1 and CDR2 from the germline V gene are MNHEY and SVGEGT. The CDR3 DNA is TGTGCCAGCAGGGATAGCGGGGCAAGCTACGAGCAGTACCTC. Protein: CASRDSGASYEQYL.

This clonotype was seen more than once but under ten times. This chain connects TRBV20-1 to TRBJ2-7; possibly TRBD1 for D (6 bases). The CDR3 is 13 residues long. Per the germline V gene, CDR1 is DFQATT and CDR2 is SNEGSKA (reference sequence). V lost 1 base and J lost 0, with 7 bases in between. DNA for the CDR3: TGCAGTGCTAGAGGGACAGACTCCTACGAGCAGTACTTC. This translates into CSARGTDSYEQYF.

This chain connects TRBV20-1 to TRBJ2-7; tentatively, D is TRBD2 (5 bases). Germline CDR1 DFQATT, CDR2 SNEGSKA (reference sequence). V lost 6 bases and J 1 base, leaving 19 bases between the germline ends. The CDR3 covers 15 residues. The CDR3 DNA reads as TGCAGTGCGCCGGCCTTGGCGGACTCGTCCTACGAGCAGTACTTC. It encodes CSAPALADSSYEQYF.

This clonotype has a handful of counts. V is TRBV5-6 and J is TRBJ2-2; no firm D call. This CDR3 is 13 amino acids long. Germline V gene lookup returns CDR1 SGHDT and CDR2 YYEEEE. The V gene lost 6 bases and the J gene lost 0 bases, with 6 bases spanning the gap. The CDR3 here is CASIRSNTGELFF. The DNA for the CDR3 is TGTGCCAGCATTAGGTCGAACACCGGGGAGCTGTTTTTT.

This clonotype was counted many times. This chain uses TRBV12-3 or TRBV12-4 with TRBJ1-2; 8 bases line up with TRBD1. J was trimmed by 5 bases and V by 4 bases; bases with no gene match: 15. The CDR3 is 17 residues long. The CDR3 reads CASSSGVGAGQVYGYTF. Here the CDR3 DNA reads TGTGCCAGCAGTTCCGGAGTAGGGGCGGGACAGGTTTATGGCTACACCTTC.

This clonotype was observed a few times. Its ends do not fully match the called genes, so a read error is possible. The chain employs TRBV28 and TRBJ2-7; TRBD1 is a possible D gene (6 bases). Germline loops: CDR1 MDHEN, CDR2 SYDVKM. The CDR3 covers 16 residues. This CDR3 is CASSLQRTVRSYGQYF. The CDR3 nucleotides read TGTGCCAGCAGTTTGCAACGGACAGTAAGGTCCTACGGGCAGTACTTC.

The chain links TRBV7-2 to TRBJ2-7; tentative D call: TRBD2 (5 bases). The CDR3 totals 15 residues. The V gene's germline CDR1 is SGHTA and CDR2 FQGNSA. Trimming took 1 base from V and 1 from J, leaving 11 bases between them. The DNA of the CDR3 is TGTGCCAGCAGCTTAGGTGGAAGGGAGTCCTACGAGCAGTACTTC. It specifies CASSLGGRESYEQYF.

V gene TRBV6-2 or TRBV6-3 combines with J gene TRBJ2-7; possible D gene TRBD1, 6 bases. The ends were cut back, 6 bases at V and 2 bases at J, with 17 bases in the middle. CDR3 length equals 15 residues. Germline assignment: CDR1 MNHEY and CDR2 SVGEGT. The CDR3 loop reads CASSTMGAKTYEQYF. In nucleotides, the CDR3 is TGTGCCAGCAGCACTATGGGGGCAAAAACCTACGAGCAGTACTTC.

The gene calls are TRBV6-2 or TRBV6-3 and TRBJ1-2; no clear D. The CDR3 is 13 amino acids. The germline gives CDR1 MNHEY, CDR2 SVGEGT. The ends were cut back, 5 bases at V and 9 bases at J, with 16 bases in the middle. The CDR3 spells CASSPAGLGRYTF. CDR3 DNA: TGTGCCAGCAGTCCCGCGGGCCTTGGTCGCTACACCTTC.

This clonotype was detected many times. For the CDR3, the DNA is TGTGCCAGCAGCCGACGTTCGGGACTAGCGGTTTTACAAGAGACCCAGTACTTC. It encodes CASSRRSGLAVLQETQYF. The genes are TRBV3-1 and TRBJ2-5, with TRBD2 matching over 11 bases. Germline V gene lookup returns CDR1 LGHDT and CDR2 YNNKEL (reference sequence). J lost 2 bases, V lost 4 bases, and 12 bases had no gene match. The CDR3 runs 18 residues.

This clonotype was recorded at least ten times. The DNA of the CDR3 is TGTGCCAGCTATCCGGGCGCAGACTCCTACGAGCAGTACTTC. Protein sequence: CASYPGADSYEQYF. This chain links TRBV6-1 with TRBJ2-7; D remains unclear. CDR1 is MNHNS and CDR2 is SASEGT in the germline V gene. V gave up 8 bases and J gave up 0 bases, with 14 bases separating them. CDR3 length equals 14 residues.

With regard to this clonotype: One end of the junction is discordant with germline, which a read error may explain. This sequence joins TRBV7-9 and TRBJ2-5; D is uncertain. Germline V gene sequence: CDR1 SEHNR, CDR2 FQNEAQ (reference sequence). This CDR3 spans 14 amino acids. The CDR3 reads CASSSLISRETQHF. For the CDR3, the DNA is TGTGCCAGCAGCTCCCTTATATCTCGAGAGACCCAGCACTTC. The variable domain in full, completed from reference TRBV7-9 and TRBJ2-5, reads DTGVSQNPRHKITKRGQNVTFRCDPISEHNRLYWYRQTLGQGPEFLTYFQNEAQLEKSRLLSDRFSAERPKGSFSTLEIQRTEQGDSAMYLCASSSLISRETQHFGPGTRLLVL.